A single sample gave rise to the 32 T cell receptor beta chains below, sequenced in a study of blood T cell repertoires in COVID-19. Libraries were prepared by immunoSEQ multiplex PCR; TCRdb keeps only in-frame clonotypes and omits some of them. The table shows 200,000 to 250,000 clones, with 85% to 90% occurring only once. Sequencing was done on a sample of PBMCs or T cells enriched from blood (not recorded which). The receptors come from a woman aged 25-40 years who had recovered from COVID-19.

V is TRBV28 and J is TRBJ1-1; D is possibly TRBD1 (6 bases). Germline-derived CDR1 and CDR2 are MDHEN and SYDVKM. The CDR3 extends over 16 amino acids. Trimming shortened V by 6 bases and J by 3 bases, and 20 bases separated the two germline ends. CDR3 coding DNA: TGTGCCAGCAGACTCCTTCCGGGACAAGGGGACACTGAAGCTTTCTTT. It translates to CASRLLPGQGDTEAFF.

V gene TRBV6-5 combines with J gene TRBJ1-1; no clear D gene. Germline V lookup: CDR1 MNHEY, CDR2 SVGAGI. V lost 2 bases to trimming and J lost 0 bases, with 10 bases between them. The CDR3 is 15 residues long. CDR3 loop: CASSYLPDMNTEAFF. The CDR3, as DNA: TGTGCCAGCAGTTACCTGCCAGATATGAACACTGAAGCTTTCTTT.

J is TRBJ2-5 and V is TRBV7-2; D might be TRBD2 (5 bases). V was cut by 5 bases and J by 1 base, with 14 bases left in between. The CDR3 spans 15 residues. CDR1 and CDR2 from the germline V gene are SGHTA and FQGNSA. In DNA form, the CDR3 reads TGTGCCAGCAGCCCCTGGGCGGGTACCCAAGAGACCCAGTACTTC. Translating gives CASSPWAGTQETQYF.

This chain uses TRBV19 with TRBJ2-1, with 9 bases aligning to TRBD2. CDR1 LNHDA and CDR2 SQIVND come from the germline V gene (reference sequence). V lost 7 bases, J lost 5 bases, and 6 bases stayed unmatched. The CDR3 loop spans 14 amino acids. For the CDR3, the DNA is TGTGCCAGTACCTTAGCGGGGGTCGACAATGAGCAGTTCTTC. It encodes CASTLAGVDNEQFF.

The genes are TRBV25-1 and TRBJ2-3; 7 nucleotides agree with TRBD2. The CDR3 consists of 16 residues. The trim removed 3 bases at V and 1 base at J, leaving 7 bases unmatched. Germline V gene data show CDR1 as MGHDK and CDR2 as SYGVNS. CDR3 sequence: CASSDLGRGGTDTQYF. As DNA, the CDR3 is TGTGCCAGCAGTGACTTGGGTCGGGGGGGCACAGATACGCAGTATTTT. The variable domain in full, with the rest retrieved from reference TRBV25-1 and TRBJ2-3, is EADIYQTPRYLVIGTGKKITLECSQTMGHDKMYWYQQDPGMELHLIHYSYGVNSTEKGDLSSESTVSRIRTEHFPLTLESARPSHTSQYLCASSDLGRGGTDTQYFGPGTRLTVL.

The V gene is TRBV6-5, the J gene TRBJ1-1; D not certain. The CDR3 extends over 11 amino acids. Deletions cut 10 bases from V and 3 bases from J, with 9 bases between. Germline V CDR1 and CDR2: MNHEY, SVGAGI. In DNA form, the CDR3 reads TGTGCCACCACGAGAGACACTGAAGCTTTCTTT. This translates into CATTRDTEAFF.

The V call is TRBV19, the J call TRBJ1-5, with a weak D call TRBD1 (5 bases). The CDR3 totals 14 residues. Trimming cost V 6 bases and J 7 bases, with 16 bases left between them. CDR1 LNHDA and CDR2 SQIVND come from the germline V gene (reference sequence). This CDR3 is CASSAQASGQPQHF. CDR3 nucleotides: TGTGCCAGTAGCGCACAGGCCTCCGGACAGCCCCAGCATTTT.

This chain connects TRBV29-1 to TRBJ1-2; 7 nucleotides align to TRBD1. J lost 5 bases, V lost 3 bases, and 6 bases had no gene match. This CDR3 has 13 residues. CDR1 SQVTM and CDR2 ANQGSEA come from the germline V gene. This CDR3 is CSVEIRTGYGYTF. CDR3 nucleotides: TGCAGCGTTGAGATAAGGACAGGTTATGGCTACACCTTC.

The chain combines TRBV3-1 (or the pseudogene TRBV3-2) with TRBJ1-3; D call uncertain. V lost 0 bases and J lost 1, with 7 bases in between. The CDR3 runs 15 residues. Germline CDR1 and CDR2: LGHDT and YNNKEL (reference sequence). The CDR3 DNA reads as TGTGCCAGCAGCCAAGACACAATATCTGGAAACACCATATATTTT. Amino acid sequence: CASSQDTISGNTIYF.

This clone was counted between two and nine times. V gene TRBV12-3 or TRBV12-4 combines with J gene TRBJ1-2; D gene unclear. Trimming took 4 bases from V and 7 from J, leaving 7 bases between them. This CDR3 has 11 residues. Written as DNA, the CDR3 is TGTGCCAGCAGTTCTTGGGCTGGCTACACCTTC. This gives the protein CASSSWAGYTF.

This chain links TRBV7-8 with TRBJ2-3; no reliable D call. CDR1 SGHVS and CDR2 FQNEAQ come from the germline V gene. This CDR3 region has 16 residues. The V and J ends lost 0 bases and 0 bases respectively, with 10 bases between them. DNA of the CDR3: TGTGCCAGCAGCTTAGCGCGTATCCCAAGCACAGATACGCAGTATTTT. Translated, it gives CASSLARIPSTDTQYF.

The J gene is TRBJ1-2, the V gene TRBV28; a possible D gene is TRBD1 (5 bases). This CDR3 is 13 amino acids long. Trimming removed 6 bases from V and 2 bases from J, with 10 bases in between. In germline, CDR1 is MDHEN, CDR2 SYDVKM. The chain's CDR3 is CASSTPGNYGYTF. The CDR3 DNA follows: TGTGCCAGCAGCACCCCAGGGAACTATGGCTACACCTTC.

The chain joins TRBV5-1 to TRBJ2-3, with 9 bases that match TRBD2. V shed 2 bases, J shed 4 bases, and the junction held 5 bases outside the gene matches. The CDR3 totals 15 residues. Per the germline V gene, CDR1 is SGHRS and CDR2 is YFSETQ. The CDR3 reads CASSLAGGQADTQYF. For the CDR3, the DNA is TGCGCCAGCAGCTTAGCGGGAGGACAGGCAGATACGCAGTATTTT.

CDR3 DNA sequence: TGTGCCAGCAGCCAGAGGGCCTCTGGAAACACCATATATTTT. It yields the protein CASSQRASGNTIYF. The V and J genes are TRBV3-1 (or the pseudogene TRBV3-2) and TRBJ1-3; D is unresolved. V shed 3 bases and J shed 0 bases, with 6 bases lying between them. CDR1 and CDR2 (germline): LGHDT, YNNKEL (reference sequence). This CDR3 spans 14 amino acids.

The CDR3, as DNA: TGCGCCAGCAGCCAAGAGACTCGTCGCTCTGGGGCCAACGTCCTGACTTTC. Its translation: CASSQETRRSGANVLTF. The chain recombines TRBV4-3 with TRBJ2-6; no firm D call. The germline V gene has CDR1 LGHNA and CDR2 YSLEER. The CDR3 has 17 residues. V gave up 0 bases and J gave up 0 bases, with 9 bases separating them.

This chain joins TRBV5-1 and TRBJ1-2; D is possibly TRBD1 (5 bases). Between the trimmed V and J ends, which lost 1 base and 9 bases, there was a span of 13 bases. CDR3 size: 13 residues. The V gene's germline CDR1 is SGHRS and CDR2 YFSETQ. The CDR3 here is CASSLNPGLSYTF. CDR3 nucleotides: TGCGCCAGCAGCTTGAACCCAGGGCTTAGCTACACCTTC.

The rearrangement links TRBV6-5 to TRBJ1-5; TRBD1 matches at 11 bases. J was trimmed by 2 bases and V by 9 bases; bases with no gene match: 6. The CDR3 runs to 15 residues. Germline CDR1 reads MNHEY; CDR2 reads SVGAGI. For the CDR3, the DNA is TGTGCCAGGGCCCGGGACAGGGGGGGCAATCAGCCCCAGCATTTT. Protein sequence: CARARDRGGNQPQHF.

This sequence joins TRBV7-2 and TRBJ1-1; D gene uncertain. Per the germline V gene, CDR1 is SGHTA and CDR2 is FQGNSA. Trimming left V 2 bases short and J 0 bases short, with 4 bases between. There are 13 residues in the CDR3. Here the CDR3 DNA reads TGTGCCAGCAGCTTATCTGTGAACACTGAAGCTTTCTTT. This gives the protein CASSLSVNTEAFF.

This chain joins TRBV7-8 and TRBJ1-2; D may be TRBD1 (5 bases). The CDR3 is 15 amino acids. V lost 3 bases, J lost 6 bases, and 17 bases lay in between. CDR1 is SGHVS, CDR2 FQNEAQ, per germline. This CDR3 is CASSLTGTSIDGYTF. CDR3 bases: TGTGCCAGCAGCTTGACCGGGACTTCGATTGATGGCTACACCTTC. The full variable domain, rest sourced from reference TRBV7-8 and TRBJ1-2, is GAGVSQSPRYKVAKRGQDVALRCDPISGHVSLFWYQQALGQGPEFLTYFQNEAQLDKSGLPSDRFFAERPEGSVSTLKIQRTQQEDSAVYLCASSLTGTSIDGYTFGSGTRLTVV.

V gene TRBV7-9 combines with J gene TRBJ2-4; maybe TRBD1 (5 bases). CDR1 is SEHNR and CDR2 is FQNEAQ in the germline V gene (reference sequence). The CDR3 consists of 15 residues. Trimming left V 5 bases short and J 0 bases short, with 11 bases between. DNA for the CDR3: TGTGCCAGCAGCCCCCCGACAGTAGCCAAAAACATTCAGTACTTC. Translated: CASSPPTVAKNIQYF.

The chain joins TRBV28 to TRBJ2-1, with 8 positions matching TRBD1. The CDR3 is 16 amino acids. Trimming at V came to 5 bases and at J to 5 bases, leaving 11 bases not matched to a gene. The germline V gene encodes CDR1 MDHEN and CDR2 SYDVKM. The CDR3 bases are TGTGCCAGCAGTACCGCCCGGGACAGGACTAACAATGAGCAGTTCTTC. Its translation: CASSTARDRTNNEQFF.

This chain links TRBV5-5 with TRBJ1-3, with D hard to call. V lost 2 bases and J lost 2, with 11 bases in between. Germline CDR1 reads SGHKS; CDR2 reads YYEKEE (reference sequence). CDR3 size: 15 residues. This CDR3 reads CASSFGGIAGNTIYF. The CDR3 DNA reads TGTGCCAGCAGCTTTGGAGGGATAGCTGGAAACACCATATATTTT.

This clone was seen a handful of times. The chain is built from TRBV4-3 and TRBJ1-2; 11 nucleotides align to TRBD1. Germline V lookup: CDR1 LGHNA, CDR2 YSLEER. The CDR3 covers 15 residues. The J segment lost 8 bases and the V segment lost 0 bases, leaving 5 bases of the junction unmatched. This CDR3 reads CASSQDRDRGSGYTF. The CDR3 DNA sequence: TGCGCCAGCAGCCAAGATAGGGACAGGGGGAGCGGCTACACCTTC.

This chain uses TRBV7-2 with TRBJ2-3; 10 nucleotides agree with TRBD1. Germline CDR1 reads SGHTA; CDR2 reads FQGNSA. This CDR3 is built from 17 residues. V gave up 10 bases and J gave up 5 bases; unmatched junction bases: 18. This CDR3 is CATPLSHRDRGEDTQYF. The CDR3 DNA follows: TGTGCCACCCCCCTTTCCCACCGGGACAGGGGTGAAGATACGCAGTATTTT.

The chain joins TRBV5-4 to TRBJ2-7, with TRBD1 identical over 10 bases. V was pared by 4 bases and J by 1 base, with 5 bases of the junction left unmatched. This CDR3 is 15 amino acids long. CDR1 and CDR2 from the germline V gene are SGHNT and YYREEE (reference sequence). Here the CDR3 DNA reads TGTGCCAGCAGCAAAGACAGGGGGCAATCCTACGAGCAGTACTTC. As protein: CASSKDRGQSYEQYF.

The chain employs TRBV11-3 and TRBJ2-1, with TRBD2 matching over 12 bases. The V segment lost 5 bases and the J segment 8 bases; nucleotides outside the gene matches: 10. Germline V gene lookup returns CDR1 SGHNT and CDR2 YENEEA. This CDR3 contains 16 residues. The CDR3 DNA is TGTGCCAGCAGCCCCAGGACTAGCGGGATTGGGTATGAGCAGTTCTTC. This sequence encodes CASSPRTSGIGYEQFF.

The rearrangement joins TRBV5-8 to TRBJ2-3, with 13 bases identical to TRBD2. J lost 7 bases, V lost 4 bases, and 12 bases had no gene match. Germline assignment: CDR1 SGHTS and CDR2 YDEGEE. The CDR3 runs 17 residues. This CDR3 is CASSTPGLAGLANTQYF. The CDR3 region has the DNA TGTGCCAGCAGCACCCCGGGACTAGCGGGATTAGCGAATACGCAGTATTTT.

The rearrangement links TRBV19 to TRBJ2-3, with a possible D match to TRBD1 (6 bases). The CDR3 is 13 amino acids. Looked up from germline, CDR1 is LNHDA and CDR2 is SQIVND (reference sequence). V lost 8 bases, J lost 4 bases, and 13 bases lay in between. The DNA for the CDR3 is TGTGCCAGTTGCGTAGGGGGAGCAGATACGCAGTATTTT. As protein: CASCVGGADTQYF.

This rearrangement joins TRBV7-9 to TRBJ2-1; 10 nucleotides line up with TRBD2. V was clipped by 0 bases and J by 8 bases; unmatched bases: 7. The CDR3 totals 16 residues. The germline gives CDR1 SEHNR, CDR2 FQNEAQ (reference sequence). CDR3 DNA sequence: TGTGCCAGCAGCTTAGCGAGCGGGAGGGCCTATGATGAGCAGTTCTTC. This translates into CASSLASGRAYDEQFF. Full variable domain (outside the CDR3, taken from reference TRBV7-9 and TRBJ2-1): DTGVSQNPRHKITKRGQNVTFRCDPISEHNRLYWYRQTLGQGPEFLTYFQNEAQLEKSRLLSDRFSAERPKGSFSTLEIQRTEQGDSAMYLCASSLASGRAYDEQFFGPGTRLTVL.

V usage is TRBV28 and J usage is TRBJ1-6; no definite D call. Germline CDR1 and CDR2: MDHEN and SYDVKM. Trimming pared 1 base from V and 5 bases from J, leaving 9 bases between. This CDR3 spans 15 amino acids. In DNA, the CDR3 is TGTGCCAGCAGTTTATTAGCCGCAAATAATTCACCCCTCCACTTT. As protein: CASSLLAANNSPLHF. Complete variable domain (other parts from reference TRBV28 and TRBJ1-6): DVKVTQSSRYLVKRTGEKVFLECVQDMDHENMFWYRQDPGLGLRLIYFSYDVKMKEKGDIPEGYSVSREKKERFSLILESASTNQTSMYLCASSLLAANNSPLHFGNGTRLTVT.

The CDR3 nucleotides are TGTGCCAGCAGCTTACCCCTGACAGGGACCTATGGCTACACCTTC. Its translation: CASSLPLTGTYGYTF. V usage is TRBV7-2 and J usage is TRBJ1-2; 7 bases agree with TRBD1. V dropped 2 bases and J dropped 4; count of bases not matched to a gene: 7. Germline CDR1 and CDR2: SGHTA and FQGNSA. CDR3 length equals 15 residues.

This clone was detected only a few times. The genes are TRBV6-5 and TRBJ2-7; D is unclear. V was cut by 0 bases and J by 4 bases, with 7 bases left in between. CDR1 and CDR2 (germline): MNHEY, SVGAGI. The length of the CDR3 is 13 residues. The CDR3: CASSYSGKYEQYF. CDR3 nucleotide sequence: TGTGCCAGCAGTTACTCGGGCAAGTACGAGCAGTACTTC.